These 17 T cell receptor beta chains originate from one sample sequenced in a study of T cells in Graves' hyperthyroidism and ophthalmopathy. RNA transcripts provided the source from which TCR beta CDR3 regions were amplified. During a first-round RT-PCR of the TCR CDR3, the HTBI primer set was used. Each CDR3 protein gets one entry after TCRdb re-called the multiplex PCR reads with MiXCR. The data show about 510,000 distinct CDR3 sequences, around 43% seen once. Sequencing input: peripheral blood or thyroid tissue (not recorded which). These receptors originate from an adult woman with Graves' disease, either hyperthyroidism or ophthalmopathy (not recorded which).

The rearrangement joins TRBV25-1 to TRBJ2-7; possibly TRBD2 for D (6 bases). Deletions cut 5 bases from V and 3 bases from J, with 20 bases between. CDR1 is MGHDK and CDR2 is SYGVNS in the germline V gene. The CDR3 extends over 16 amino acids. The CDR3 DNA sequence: TGTGCCAGCAGTCGCCCCCCGGCGGGGACCTTCTACGAGCAGTACTTC. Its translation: CASSRPPAGTFYEQYF.

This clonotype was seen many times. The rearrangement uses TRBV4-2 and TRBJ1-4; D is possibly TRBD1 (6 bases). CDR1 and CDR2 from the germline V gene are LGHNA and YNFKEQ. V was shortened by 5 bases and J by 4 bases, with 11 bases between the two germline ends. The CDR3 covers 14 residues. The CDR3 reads CASSSGQNNEKLFF. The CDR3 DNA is TGTGCCAGCAGCTCTGGACAGAATAATGAAAAACTGTTTTTT.

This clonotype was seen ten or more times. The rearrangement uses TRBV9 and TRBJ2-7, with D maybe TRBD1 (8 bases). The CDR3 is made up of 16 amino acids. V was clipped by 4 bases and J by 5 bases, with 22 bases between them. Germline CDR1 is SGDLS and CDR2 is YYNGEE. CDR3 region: CASSPTGAGEIHEQYF. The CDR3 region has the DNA TGTGCCAGCAGCCCGACAGGGGCGGGAGAAATCCACGAGCAGTACTTC.

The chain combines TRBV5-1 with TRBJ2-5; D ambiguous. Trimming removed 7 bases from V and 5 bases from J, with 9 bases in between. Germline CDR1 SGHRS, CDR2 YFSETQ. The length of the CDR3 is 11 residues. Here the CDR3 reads CASGNEETQYF. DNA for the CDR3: TGCGCCAGCGGAAACGAGGAGACCCAGTACTTC.

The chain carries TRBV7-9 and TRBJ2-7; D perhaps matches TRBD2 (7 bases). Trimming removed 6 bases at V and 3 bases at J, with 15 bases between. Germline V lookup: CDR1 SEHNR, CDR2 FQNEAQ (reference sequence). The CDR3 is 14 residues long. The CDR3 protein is CASRPGGRNYEQYF. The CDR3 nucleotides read TGTGCCAGCAGACCGGGGGGCAGGAACTACGAGCAGTACTTC. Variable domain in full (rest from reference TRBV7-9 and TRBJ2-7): DTGVSQNPRHKITKRGQNVTFRCDPISEHNRLYWYRQTLGQGPEFLTYFQNEAQLEKSRLLSDRFSAERPKGSFSTLEIQRTEQGDSAMYLCASRPGGRNYEQYFGPGTRLTVT.

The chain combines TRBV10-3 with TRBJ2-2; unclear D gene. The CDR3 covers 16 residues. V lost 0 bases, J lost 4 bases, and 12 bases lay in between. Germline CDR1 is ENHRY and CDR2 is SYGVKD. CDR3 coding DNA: TGTGCCATCAGTGAGTCGGTGGTACAGAGCACCGGGGAGCTGTTTTTT. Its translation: CAISESVVQSTGELFF.

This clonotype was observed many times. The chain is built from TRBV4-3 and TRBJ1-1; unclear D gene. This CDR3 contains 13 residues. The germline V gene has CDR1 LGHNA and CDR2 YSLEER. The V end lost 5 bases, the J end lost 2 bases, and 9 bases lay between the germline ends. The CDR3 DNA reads TGCGCCAGCAGCTATACACGCAACACTGAAGCTTTCTTT. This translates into CASSYTRNTEAFF.

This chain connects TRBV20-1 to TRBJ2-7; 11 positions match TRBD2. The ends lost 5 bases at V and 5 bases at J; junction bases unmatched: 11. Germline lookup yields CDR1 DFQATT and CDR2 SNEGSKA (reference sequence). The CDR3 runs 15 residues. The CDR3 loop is CSAPNPTSGINEQYF. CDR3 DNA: TGCAGTGCTCCCAACCCGACTAGCGGGATTAACGAGCAGTACTTC.

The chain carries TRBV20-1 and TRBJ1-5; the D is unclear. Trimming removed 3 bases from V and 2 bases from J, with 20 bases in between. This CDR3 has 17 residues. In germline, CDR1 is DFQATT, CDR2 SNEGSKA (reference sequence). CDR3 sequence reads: CSARRLAGDSGNQPQHF. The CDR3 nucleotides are TGCAGTGCTAGGCGACTAGCGGGAGATAGCGGCAATCAGCCCCAGCATTTT.

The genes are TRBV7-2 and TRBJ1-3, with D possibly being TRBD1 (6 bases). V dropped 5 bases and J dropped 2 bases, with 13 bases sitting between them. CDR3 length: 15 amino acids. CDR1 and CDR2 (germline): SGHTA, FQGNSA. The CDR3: CASSPYRVAGNTIYF. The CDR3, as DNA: TGTGCCAGCAGCCCGTACAGGGTTGCTGGAAACACCATATATTTT. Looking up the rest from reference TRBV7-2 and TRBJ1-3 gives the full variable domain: GAGVSQSPSNKVTEKGKDVELRCDPISGHTALYWYRQSLGQGLEFLIYFQGNSAPDKSGLPSDRFSAERTGGSVSTLTIQRTQQEDSAVYLCASSPYRVAGNTIYFGEGSWLTVV.

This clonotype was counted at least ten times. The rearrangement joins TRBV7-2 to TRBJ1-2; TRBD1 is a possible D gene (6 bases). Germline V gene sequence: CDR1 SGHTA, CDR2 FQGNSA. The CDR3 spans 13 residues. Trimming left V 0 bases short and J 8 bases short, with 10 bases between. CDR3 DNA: TGTGCCAGCAGCTTAGCGGGGGCGAGGGGCTACACCTTC. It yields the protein CASSLAGARGYTF.

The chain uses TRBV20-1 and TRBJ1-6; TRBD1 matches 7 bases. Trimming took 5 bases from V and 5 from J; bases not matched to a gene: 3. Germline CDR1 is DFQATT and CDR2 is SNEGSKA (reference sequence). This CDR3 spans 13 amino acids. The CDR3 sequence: CSAPGTDNSPLHF. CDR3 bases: TGCAGTGCTCCCGGGACAGATAATTCACCCCTCCACTTT.

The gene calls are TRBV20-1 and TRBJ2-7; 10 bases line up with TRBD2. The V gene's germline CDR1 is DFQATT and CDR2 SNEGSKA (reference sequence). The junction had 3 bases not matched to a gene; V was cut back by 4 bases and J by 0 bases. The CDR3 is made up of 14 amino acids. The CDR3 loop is CSAILAGLSYEQYF. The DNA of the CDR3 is TGCAGTGCTATACTAGCGGGGCTCTCCTACGAGCAGTACTTC.

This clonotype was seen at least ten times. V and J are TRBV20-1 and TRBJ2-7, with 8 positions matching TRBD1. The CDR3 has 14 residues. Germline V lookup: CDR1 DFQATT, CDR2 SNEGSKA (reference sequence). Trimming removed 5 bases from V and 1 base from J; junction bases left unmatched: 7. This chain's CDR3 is CSAEDREFSYEQYF. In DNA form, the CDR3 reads TGCAGTGCTGAGGACAGGGAGTTTTCCTACGAGCAGTACTTC.

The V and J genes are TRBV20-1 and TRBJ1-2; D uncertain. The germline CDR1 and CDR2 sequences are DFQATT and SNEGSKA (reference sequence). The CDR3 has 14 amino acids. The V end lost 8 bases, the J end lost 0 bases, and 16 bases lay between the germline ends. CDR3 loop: CSYRSPPSNYGYTF. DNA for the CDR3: TGCAGTTATCGATCTCCTCCCTCTAACTATGGCTACACCTTC.

CDR3 DNA: TGTGCCAGCACCTATGGGAGAGGCAATCAGCCCCAGCATTTT. This gives the protein CASTYGRGNQPQHF. This chain uses TRBV12-1 with TRBJ1-5. TRBV12-1 is assigned pseudogene status. The CDR3 is 14 amino acids.

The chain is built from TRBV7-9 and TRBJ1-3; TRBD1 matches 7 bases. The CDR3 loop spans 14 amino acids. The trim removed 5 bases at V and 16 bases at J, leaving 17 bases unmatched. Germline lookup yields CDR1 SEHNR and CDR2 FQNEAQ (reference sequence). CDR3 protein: CASSRDREMRRMYF. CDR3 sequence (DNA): TGTGCCAGCAGCCGAGACAGGGAAATGCGTCGAATGTATTTT. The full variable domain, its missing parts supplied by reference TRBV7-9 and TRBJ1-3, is DTGVSQNPRHKITKRGQNVTFRCDPISEHNRLYWYRQTLGQGPEFLTYFQNEAQLEKSRLLSDRFSAERPKGSFSTLEIQRTEQGDSAMYLCASSRDREMRRMYFGEGSWLTVV.